Shown below are 27 T cell receptor beta chains from a single sample sequenced in a study of identifying expanded T cells in peripheral blood. Here immunoSEQ multiplex PCR was the method, and the copy in TCRdb shows in-frame clones only, minus some. The sample includes under 120,000 clones, approximately 90% of them seen just once. Sequencing input: blood. The receptors stem from a person aged 18 to 75 in good health.

The chain carries TRBV4-3 and TRBJ1-5; D perhaps matches TRBD1 (5 bases). CDR3 length equals 15 residues. V lost 1 base to trimming and J lost 3 bases, with 10 bases between them. Germline loops: CDR1 LGHNA, CDR2 YSLEER. This CDR3 reads CASSQGRQPNQPQHF. CDR3 bases: TGCGCCAGCAGCCAAGGGAGACAGCCCAATCAGCCCCAGCATTTT.

V usage is TRBV7-9 and J usage is TRBJ1-1; no clear D gene. V lost 5 bases and J lost 2, with 6 bases in between. The CDR3 has 12 amino acids. CDR1 is SEHNR and CDR2 is FQNEAQ in the germline V gene (reference sequence). CDR3 in DNA: TGTGCCAGCAGCCTTATAAACACTGAAGCTTTCTTT. It codes for CASSLINTEAFF.

The CDR3 reads CASSFIVKGGGLGNIQYF. The CDR3 bases are TGTGCCAGCAGTTTCATAGTGAAGGGGGGGGGATTAGGAAACATTCAGTACTTC. The chain is built from TRBV27 and TRBJ2-4, with D perhaps matching TRBD2 (7 bases). Germline CDR1 is MNHEY and CDR2 is SMNVEV (reference sequence). CDR3 size: 18 residues. V lost 3 bases and J 6 bases, leaving 24 bases between the germline ends.

The rearrangement uses TRBV7-2 and TRBJ2-7, with D perhaps TRBD1 (5 bases). The CDR3 covers 14 residues. CDR1 is SGHTA and CDR2 is FQGNSA in the germline V gene. Between the trimmed V and J ends, which lost 2 bases and 2 bases, there was a span of 10 bases. The CDR3 loop reads CASSLSDKAYEQYF. CDR3 DNA sequence: TGTGCCAGCAGCTTATCGGACAAGGCCTACGAGCAGTACTTC.

The genes are TRBV27 and TRBJ1-5; 9 bases match TRBD1. The germline V gene encodes CDR1 MNHEY and CDR2 SMNVEV (reference sequence). The CDR3 runs 15 residues. V shed 3 bases, J shed 4 bases, and the junction held 4 bases outside the gene matches. CDR3 residues: CASSFQTGGNQPQHF. The CDR3 DNA follows: TGTGCCAGCAGTTTCCAGACAGGGGGGAATCAGCCCCAGCATTTT.

CDR3 DNA sequence: TGTGCCACCAGCAGAGCCAGGGTAATTAGCAATCAGCCCCAGCATTTT. This encodes CATSRARVISNQPQHF. The J gene is TRBJ1-5, the V gene TRBV15; possibly TRBD1 for D (5 bases). The ends were cut back, 1 base at V and 0 bases at J, with 10 bases in the middle. Looked up from germline, CDR1 is LNHNV and CDR2 is YYDKDF (reference sequence). CDR3 size: 16 residues. Drawing the rest from reference TRBV15 and TRBJ1-5, the complete variable domain is DAMVIQNPRYQVTQFGKPVTLSCSQTLNHNVMYWYQQKSSQAPKLLFHYYDKDFNNEADTPDNFQSRRPNTSFCFLDIRSPGLGDTAMYLCATSRARVISNQPQHFGDGTRLSIL.

Here the CDR3 DNA reads TGTGCCAGCAGTTTCGGACTAGCGGGGAGCACAGATACGCAGTATTTT. Residues: CASSFGLAGSTDTQYF. The genes are TRBV2 and TRBJ2-3; 12 nucleotides agree with TRBD2. The CDR3 has 16 residues. Looked up from germline, CDR1 is SNHLY and CDR2 is FYNNEI. The junction had 3 bases not matched to a gene; V was cut back by 5 bases and J by 0 bases. Supplemented by reference TRBV2 and TRBJ2-3, the full variable domain reads EPEVTQTPSHQVTQMGQEVILRCVPISNHLYFYWYRQILGQKVEFLVSFYNNEISEKSEIFDDQFSVERPDGSNFTLKIRSTKLEDSAMYFCASSFGLAGSTDTQYFGPGTRLTVL.

The V gene is TRBV6-5, the J gene TRBJ1-6, with 9 bases matching TRBD1. V dropped 5 bases and J dropped 6; count of bases not matched to a gene: 5. CDR1 and CDR2 from the germline V gene are MNHEY and SVGAGI. This CDR3 region has 15 residues. The CDR3, as DNA: TGTGCCAGCAGTCCGGAGGGACAGGGTAATTCACCCCTCCACTTT. This sequence encodes CASSPEGQGNSPLHF.

The gene calls are TRBV10-3 and TRBJ2-1; 12 nucleotides match TRBD2. Germline CDR1 and CDR2: ENHRY and SYGVKD. The CDR3 extends over 15 amino acids. After removal of 6 bases from V and 2 bases from J, the junction contained 2 bases not matched to a gene. CDR3 sequence (DNA): TGTGCCATCAGATCTAGCGGGGGGGCCTACAATGAGCAGTTCTTC. This gives the protein CAIRSSGGAYNEQFF.

The genes are TRBV27 and TRBJ1-5, with 9 bases lining up with TRBD1. The germline CDR1 and CDR2 sequences are MNHEY and SMNVEV (reference sequence). Germline trimming cut 5 bases from V and 0 bases from J; bases unmatched to any gene: 8. CDR3 length: 17 amino acids. The CDR3 protein is CASSPNRGPYSNQPQHF. The CDR3 bases are TGTGCCAGCAGTCCTAACAGGGGGCCTTATAGCAATCAGCCCCAGCATTTT.

The chain links TRBV5-5 to TRBJ1-2; TRBD1 matches 9 bases. Germline loops: CDR1 SGHKS, CDR2 YYEKEE (reference sequence). The trim removed 4 bases at V and 0 bases at J, leaving 4 bases unmatched. CDR3 size: 15 residues. CDR3 sequence (DNA): TGTGCCAGCAGCGGGACAGGGAGCGCTAACTATGGCTACACCTTC. Its translation is CASSGTGSANYGYTF.

V gene TRBV7-8 combines with J gene TRBJ2-7; perhaps D is TRBD1 or TRBD2 (5 bases each). Trimming shortened V by 5 bases and J by 0 bases, and 14 bases separated the two germline ends. Per the germline V gene, CDR1 is SGHVS and CDR2 is FQNEAQ. CDR3 length: 15 amino acids. The CDR3 bases are TGTGCCAGCAGCCGCCTCGGGACCCTCTCCTACGAGCAGTACTTC. Its protein is CASSRLGTLSYEQYF.

This clone was recorded only once. The genes are TRBV5-1 and TRBJ2-1, with 12 bases lining up with TRBD2. The junction had 5 bases not matched to a gene; V was cut back by 0 bases and J by 10 bases. Per the germline V gene, CDR1 is SGHRS and CDR2 is YFSETQ. The CDR3 covers 15 residues. In nucleotides, the CDR3 is TGCGCCAGCAGCTTGGAGGCTAGCGGGGGGGCAGAGCAGTTCTTC. Translating it yields CASSLEASGGAEQFF.

The genes are TRBV7-2 and TRBJ1-1; maybe TRBD1 (6 bases). There are 13 residues in the CDR3. The germline V gene encodes CDR1 SGHTA and CDR2 FQGNSA. The V gene lost 6 bases and the J gene lost 3 bases, with 11 bases spanning the gap. CDR3 coding DNA: TGTGCCAGCAGTGAAACAGGGTACACTGAAGCTTTCTTT. Encoded protein: CASSETGYTEAFF.

This rearrangement joins TRBV7-2 to TRBJ2-5, with 7 bases matching TRBD2. J lost 2 bases, V lost 9 bases, and 12 bases had no gene match. The V gene's germline CDR1 is SGHTA and CDR2 FQGNSA. The length of the CDR3 is 15 residues. CDR3 protein: CASSGLYSRQETQYF. CDR3 nucleotides: TGTGCCAGTTCGGGACTATATTCCCGACAAGAGACCCAGTACTTC.

The chain employs TRBV28 and TRBJ2-1; 12 bases are shared with TRBD1. Trimming at V came to 1 base and at J to 8 bases, leaving 9 bases not matched to a gene. The CDR3 length is 17 residues. From germline, CDR1 is MDHEN and CDR2 SYDVKM. In DNA, the CDR3 is TGTGCCAGCAGTTTATTGACCACGGGACAGGGGGCTTATGAGCAGTTCTTC. Amino acids: CASSLLTTGQGAYEQFF.

The gene calls are TRBV11-2 and TRBJ1-5; 8 bases fit TRBD1. CDR1 is SGHAT, CDR2 FQNNGV, per germline. The CDR3 consists of 13 residues. The V gene end was trimmed by 3 bases and the J gene end by 5 bases; junction bases not matched to a gene: 0. As DNA, the CDR3 is TGTGCCAGCAGCTTGACAGGGGATCAGCCCCAGCATTTT. Its protein product is CASSLTGDQPQHF.

The genes are TRBV18 and TRBJ2-7, with 8 bases identical to TRBD1. Germline V CDR1 and CDR2: KGHSH, LQKENI. V lost 2 bases, J lost 3 bases, and 3 bases stayed unmatched. The CDR3 sequence is 14 residues long. This chain's CDR3 is CASSPGQGRYEQYF. CDR3 DNA sequence: TGTGCCAGCTCACCAGGACAGGGACGCTACGAGCAGTACTTC.

The genes are TRBV10-3 and TRBJ1-1, with D maybe TRBD1 (6 bases). This CDR3 is 14 amino acids long. Germline V CDR1 and CDR2: ENHRY, SYGVKD. V was shortened by 4 bases and J by 1 base, with 10 bases between the two germline ends. The CDR3 DNA is TGTGCCATCAGTGGCGGACAGACGAACACTGAAGCTTTCTTT. Translation gives CAISGGQTNTEAFF.

The rearrangement joins TRBV11-2 to TRBJ2-1; 8 bases align to TRBD1. Germline-derived CDR1 and CDR2 are SGHAT and FQNNGV. CDR3 length: 13 residues. V was pared by 1 base and J by 12 bases, with 5 bases of the junction left unmatched. The CDR3 DNA reads TGTGCCAGCAGCTTAGTCTTACAGGGGGGGCAGTTCTTC. Translation gives CASSLVLQGGQFF.

The CDR3, as DNA: TGTGCCAGTTACGGCCCGAACACTGAAGCTTTCTTT. It encodes CASYGPNTEAFF. The chain joins TRBV19 to TRBJ1-1; D call uncertain. The V end lost 8 bases, the J end lost 1 base, and 8 bases lay between the germline ends. The CDR3 is made up of 12 amino acids. CDR1 is LNHDA and CDR2 is SQIVND in the germline V gene (reference sequence).

The rearrangement uses TRBV15 and TRBJ1-6; D is ambiguous. Germline V gene data show CDR1 as LNHNV and CDR2 as YYDKDF (reference sequence). The V gene lost 11 bases and the J gene lost 8 bases, with 16 bases spanning the gap. The CDR3 sequence is 13 residues long. CDR3 sequence (DNA): TGTGCCGTTCGCGACACGGCTGATTCACCCCTCCACTTT. The encoded protein is CAVRDTADSPLHF.

The chain carries TRBV7-2 and TRBJ1-6, with 9 bases lining up with TRBD1. Germline V gene lookup returns CDR1 SGHTA and CDR2 FQGNSA. The CDR3 runs 14 residues. V gave up 6 bases and J gave up 5 bases; unmatched junction bases: 2. Here the CDR3 reads CASRRTGDNSPLHF. The CDR3, as DNA: TGTGCCAGCAGACGGACAGGGGATAATTCACCCCTCCACTTT. The whole variable domain, filled in from reference TRBV7-2 and TRBJ1-6, reads GAGVSQSPSNKVTEKGKDVELRCDPISGHTALYWYRQSLGQGLEFLIYFQGNSAPDKSGLPSDRFSAERTGGSVSTLTIQRTQQEDSAVYLCASRRTGDNSPLHFGNGTRLTVT.

The chain is built from TRBV5-6 and TRBJ2-5, with 9 bases matching TRBD1. This CDR3 contains 15 residues. Trimming at V came to 5 bases and at J to 3 bases, leaving 8 bases not matched to a gene. Germline V gene lookup returns CDR1 SGHDT and CDR2 YYEEEE. The DNA for the CDR3 is TGTGCCAGCAGGCTGACCGGGACAGGGAAAGAGACCCAGTACTTC. As protein: CASRLTGTGKETQYF.

The chain employs TRBV6-1 and TRBJ2-5; D unresolved. V was trimmed by 1 base and J by 0 bases, leaving 12 bases between them. The CDR3 runs 16 residues. Germline V gives CDR1 MNHNS, CDR2 SASEGT. The CDR3 DNA is TGTGCCAGCAGTGAAGGAAGTTTCGGGTACCAAGAGACCCAGTACTTC. As protein: CASSEGSFGYQETQYF.

Note on this clone: Other DNA sequences from this sample encode an identical CDR3 as well. The rearrangement uses TRBV2 and TRBJ1-2, with D maybe TRBD1 (6 bases). Germline V gene sequence: CDR1 SNHLY, CDR2 FYNNEI. V was shortened by 7 bases and J by 2 bases, with 17 bases between the two germline ends. The CDR3 totals 15 residues. The CDR3 region is CASITGGGTNYGYTF. CDR3 nucleotide sequence: TGTGCCAGCATCACGGGGGGGGGCACCAACTATGGCTACACCTTC.

This sequence joins TRBV2 and TRBJ2-3; maybe TRBD2 (6 bases). Germline CDR1 and CDR2: SNHLY and FYNNEI. Trimming cost V 5 bases and J 0 bases, with 9 bases left between them. The CDR3 loop spans 14 amino acids. The CDR3 bases are TGTGCCAGCAGTAAGGGACTTAGCACAGATACGCAGTATTTT. This translates into CASSKGLSTDTQYF.